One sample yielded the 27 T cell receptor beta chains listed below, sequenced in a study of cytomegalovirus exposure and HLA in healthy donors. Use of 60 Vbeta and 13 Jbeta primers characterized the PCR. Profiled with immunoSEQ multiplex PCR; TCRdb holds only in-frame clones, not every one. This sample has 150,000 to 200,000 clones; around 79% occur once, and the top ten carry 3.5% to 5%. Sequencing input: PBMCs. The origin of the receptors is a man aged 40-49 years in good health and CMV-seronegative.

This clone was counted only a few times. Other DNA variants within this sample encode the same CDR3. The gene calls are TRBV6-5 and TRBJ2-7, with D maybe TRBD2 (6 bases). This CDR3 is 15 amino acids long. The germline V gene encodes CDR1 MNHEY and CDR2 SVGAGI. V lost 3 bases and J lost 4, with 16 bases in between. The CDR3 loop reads CASSYSGGGSYEQYF. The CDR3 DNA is TGTGCCAGCAGTTATTCCGGGGGTGGATCGTACGAGCAGTACTTC.

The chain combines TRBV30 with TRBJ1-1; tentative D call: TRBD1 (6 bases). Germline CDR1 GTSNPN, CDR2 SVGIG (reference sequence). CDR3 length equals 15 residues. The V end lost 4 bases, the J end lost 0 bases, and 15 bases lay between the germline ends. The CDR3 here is CAWKLRTAMNTEAFF. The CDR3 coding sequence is TGTGCCTGGAAATTAAGGACAGCCATGAACACTGAAGCTTTCTTT.

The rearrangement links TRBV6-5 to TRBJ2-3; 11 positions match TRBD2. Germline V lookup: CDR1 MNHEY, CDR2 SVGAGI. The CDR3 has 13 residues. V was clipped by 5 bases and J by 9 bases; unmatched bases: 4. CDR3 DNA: TGTGCCAGCAGTCTAGCGGGGGGCGGGACGCAGTATTTT. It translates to CASSLAGGGTQYF.

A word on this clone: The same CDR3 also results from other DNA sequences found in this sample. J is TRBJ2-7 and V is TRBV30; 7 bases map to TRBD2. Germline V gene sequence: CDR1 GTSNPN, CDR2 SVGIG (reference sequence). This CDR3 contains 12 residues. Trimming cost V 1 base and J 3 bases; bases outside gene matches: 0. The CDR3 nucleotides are TGTGCCTGGAGTGGGACTAGCTACGAGCAGTACTTC. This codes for CAWSGTSYEQYF.

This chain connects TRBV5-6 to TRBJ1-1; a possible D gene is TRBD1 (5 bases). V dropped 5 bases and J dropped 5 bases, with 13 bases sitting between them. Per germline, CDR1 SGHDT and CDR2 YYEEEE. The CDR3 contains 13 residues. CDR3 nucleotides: TGTGCCAGCAGTAAGTCAAGGGGAACTGAAGCTTTCTTT. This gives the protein CASSKSRGTEAFF.

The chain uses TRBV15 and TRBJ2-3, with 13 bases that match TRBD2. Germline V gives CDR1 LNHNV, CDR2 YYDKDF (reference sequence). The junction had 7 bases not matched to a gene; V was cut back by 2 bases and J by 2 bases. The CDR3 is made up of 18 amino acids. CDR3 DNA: TGTGCCACCAGCAGATGGACTAGCGGGGGAGGCTACACAGATACGCAGTATTTT. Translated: CATSRWTSGGGYTDTQYF.

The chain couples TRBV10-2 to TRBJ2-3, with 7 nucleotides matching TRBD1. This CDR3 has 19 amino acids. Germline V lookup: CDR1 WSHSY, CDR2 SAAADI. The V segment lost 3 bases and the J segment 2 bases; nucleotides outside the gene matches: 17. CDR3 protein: CASSDPGQAALEFTDTQYF. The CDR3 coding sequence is TGCGCCAGCAGTGACCCAGGACAGGCCGCCTTAGAATTCACAGATACGCAGTATTTT.

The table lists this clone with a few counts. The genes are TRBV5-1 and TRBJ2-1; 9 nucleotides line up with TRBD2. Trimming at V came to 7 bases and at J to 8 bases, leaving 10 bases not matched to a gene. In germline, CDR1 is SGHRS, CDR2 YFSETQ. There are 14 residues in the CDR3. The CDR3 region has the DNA TGCGCCAGCGCTCAGCGGGGGGCTTCGTATGAGCAGTTCTTC. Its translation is CASAQRGASYEQFF.

The CDR3 DNA reads TGTGCCAGCAGACCCGACAGGGACCAAGAGACCCAGTACTTC. This gives the protein CASRPDRDQETQYF. The chain links TRBV6-5 to TRBJ2-5; 7 bases match TRBD1. The CDR3 runs 14 residues. Germline loops: CDR1 MNHEY, CDR2 SVGAGI. The junction had 4 bases not matched to a gene; V was cut back by 6 bases and J by 0 bases.

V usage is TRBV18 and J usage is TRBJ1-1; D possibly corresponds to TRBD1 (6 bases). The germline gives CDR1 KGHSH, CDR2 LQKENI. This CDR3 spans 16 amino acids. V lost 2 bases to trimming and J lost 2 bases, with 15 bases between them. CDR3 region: CASSPGQGWRNTEAFF. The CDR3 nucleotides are TGTGCCAGCTCACCAGGCCAGGGGTGGAGAAACACTGAAGCTTTCTTT.

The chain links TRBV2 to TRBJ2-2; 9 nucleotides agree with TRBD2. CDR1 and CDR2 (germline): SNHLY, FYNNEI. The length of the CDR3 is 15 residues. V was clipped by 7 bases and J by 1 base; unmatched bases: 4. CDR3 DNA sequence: TGTGCCAGCAATCAACTAGCGGGGAACACCGGGGAGCTGTTTTTT. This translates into CASNQLAGNTGELFF. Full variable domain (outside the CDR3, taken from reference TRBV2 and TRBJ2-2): EPEVTQTPSHQVTQMGQEVILRCVPISNHLYFYWYRQILGQKVEFLVSFYNNEISEKSEIFDDQFSVERPDGSNFTLKIRSTKLEDSAMYFCASNQLAGNTGELFFGEGSRLTVL.

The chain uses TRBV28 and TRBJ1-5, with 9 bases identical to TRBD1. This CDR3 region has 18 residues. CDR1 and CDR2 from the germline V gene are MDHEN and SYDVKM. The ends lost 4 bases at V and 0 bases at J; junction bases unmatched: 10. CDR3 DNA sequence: TGTGCCAGCAGTTCTAGTGACAGGGGGATCTATAGCAATCAGCCCCAGCATTTT. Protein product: CASSSSDRGIYSNQPQHF.

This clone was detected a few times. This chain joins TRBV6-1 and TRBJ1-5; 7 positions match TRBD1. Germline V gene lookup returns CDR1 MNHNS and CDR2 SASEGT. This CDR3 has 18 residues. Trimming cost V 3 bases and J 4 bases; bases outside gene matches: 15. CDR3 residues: CASSDRLDRSSWNQPQHF. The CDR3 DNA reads TGTGCCAGCAGTGATCGTTTGGACAGGTCGTCTTGGAATCAGCCCCAGCATTTT.

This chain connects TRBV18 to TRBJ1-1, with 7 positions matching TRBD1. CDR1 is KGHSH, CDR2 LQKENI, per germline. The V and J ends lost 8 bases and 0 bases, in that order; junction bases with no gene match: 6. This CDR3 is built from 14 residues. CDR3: CASARDSMNTEAFF. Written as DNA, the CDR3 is TGTGCCAGCGCGCGGGACAGCATGAACACTGAAGCTTTCTTT.

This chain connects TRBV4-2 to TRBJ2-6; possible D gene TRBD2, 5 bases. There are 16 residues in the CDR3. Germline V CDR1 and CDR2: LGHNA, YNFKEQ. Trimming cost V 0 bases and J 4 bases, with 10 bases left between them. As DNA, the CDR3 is TGTGCCAGCAGCCAAGATAGTAGCGCCGGGGCCAACGTCCTGACTTTC. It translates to CASSQDSSAGANVLTF.

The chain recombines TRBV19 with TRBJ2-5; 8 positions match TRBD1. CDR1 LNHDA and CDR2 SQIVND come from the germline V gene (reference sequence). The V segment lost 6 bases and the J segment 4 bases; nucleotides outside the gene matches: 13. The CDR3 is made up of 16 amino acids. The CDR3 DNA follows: TGTGCCAGTAGCCAAACAGGACAGGGAGGCATAGAGACCCAGTACTTC. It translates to CASSQTGQGGIETQYF.

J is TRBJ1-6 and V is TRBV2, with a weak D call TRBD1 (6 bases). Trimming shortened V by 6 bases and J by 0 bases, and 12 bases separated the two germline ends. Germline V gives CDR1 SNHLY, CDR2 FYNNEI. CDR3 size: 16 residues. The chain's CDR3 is CASREQGSSYNSPLHF. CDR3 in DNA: TGTGCCAGCAGGGAACAGGGTAGCTCCTATAATTCACCCCTCCACTTT.

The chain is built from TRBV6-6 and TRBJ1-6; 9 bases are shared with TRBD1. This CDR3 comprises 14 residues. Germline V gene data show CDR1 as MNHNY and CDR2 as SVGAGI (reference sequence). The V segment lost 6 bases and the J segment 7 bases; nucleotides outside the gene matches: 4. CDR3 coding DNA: TGTGCCAGCAGCCCCGACAGGGGGAATTCACCCCTCCACTTT. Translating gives CASSPDRGNSPLHF.

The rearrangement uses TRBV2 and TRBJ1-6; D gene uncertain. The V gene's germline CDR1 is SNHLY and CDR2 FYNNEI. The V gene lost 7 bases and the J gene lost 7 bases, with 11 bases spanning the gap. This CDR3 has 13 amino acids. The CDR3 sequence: CASTTGGNSPLHF. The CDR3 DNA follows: TGTGCCAGCACTACCGGAGGGAATTCACCCCTCCACTTT.

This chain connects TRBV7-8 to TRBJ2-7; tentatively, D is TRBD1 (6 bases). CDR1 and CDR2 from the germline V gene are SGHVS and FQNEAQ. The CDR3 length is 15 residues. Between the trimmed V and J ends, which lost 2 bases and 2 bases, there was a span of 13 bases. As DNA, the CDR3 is TGTGCCAGCAGCTTATCGGACAGTGGGGCCTACGAGCAGTACTTC. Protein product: CASSLSDSGAYEQYF.

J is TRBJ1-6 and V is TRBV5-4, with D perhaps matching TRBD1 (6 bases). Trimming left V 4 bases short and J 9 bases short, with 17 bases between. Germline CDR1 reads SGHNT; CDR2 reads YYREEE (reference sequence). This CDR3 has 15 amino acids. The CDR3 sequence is CASSPRGGDVSPLHF. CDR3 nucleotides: TGTGCCAGCAGCCCAAGGGGGGGCGACGTTTCACCCCTCCACTTT.

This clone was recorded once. CDR3 amino acids: CASSPGLAGGEQYF. The CDR3 coding sequence is TGTGCCAGCAGTCCCGGACTAGCGGGGGGCGAGCAGTACTTC. This chain joins TRBV6-5 and TRBJ2-7; 14 nucleotides line up with TRBD2. The length of the CDR3 is 14 residues. Germline assignment: CDR1 MNHEY and CDR2 SVGAGI. J gave up 6 bases and V 5 bases, and 3 bases lay outside the gene matches.

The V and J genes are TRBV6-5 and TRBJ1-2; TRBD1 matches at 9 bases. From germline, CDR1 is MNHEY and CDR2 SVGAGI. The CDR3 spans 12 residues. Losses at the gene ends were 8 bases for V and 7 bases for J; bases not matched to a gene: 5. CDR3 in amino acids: CASFGTGLGYTF. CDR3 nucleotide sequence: TGTGCCAGCTTCGGGACAGGGCTTGGCTACACCTTC.

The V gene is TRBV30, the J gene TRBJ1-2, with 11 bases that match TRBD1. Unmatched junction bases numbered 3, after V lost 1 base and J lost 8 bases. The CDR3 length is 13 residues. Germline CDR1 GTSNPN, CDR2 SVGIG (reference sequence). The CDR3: CAWSDGTGGGYTF. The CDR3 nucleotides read TGTGCCTGGAGTGACGGGACAGGGGGAGGCTACACCTTC.

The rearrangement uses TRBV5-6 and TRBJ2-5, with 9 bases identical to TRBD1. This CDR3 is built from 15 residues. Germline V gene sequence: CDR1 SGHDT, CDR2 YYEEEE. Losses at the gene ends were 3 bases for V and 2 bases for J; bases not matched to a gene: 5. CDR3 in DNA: TGTGCCAGCAGCTCAAAGGGGACAGGGCAAGAGACCCAGTACTTC. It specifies CASSSKGTGQETQYF.

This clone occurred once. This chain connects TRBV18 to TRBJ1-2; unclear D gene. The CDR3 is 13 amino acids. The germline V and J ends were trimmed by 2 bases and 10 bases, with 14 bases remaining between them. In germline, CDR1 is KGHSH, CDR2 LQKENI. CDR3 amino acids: CASSPENSRDYTF. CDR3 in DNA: TGTGCCAGCTCACCAGAGAATTCGAGGGACTACACCTTC.

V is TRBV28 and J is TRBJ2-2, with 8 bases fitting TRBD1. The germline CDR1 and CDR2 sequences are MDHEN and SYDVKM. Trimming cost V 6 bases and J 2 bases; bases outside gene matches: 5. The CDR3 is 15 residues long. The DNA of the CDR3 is TGTGCCAGCAGGTGGACAGGGTTCAACACCGGGGAGCTGTTTTTT. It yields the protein CASRWTGFNTGELFF.